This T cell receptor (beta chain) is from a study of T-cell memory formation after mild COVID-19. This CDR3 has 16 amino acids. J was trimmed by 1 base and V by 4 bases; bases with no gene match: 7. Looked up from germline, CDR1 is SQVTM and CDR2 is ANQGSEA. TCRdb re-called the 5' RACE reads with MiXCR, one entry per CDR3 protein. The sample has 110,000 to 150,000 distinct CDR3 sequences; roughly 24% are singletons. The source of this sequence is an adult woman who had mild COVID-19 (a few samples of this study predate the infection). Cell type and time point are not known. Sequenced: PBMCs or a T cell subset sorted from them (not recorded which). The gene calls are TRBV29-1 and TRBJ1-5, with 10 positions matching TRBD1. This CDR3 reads CSVVVDRGRSNQPQHF. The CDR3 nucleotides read TGCAGCGTTGTTGTGGACAGGGGGAGAAGCAATCAGCCCCAGCATTTT.